The 28 T cell receptor beta chains in this list originate from one sample, sequenced in a study of blood T cells in healthy people across ages (dated by TCRdb to 2013 to 2016). Library preparation used 5' RACE. The instrument given in TCRdb is Illumina HiSeq 2500. A second PCR of roughly 7 to 11 cycles was performed with a sample-barcoded 5' primer and a J-beta primer mix. TCRdb trimmed public reads at Q25 via fastp, called clones via MiXCR and kept in-frame beta chains. Each entry is one CDR3 protein sequence, shown with its most common DNA and genes. This sample has 700,000 to 850,000 distinct CDR3 sequences in its table, and around half of those were observed once. Under 50% of the sample lies in the top ten. Sequencing was performed on blood. The receptors were sampled from a man aged 80 or over in good health.

CDR3 nucleotides: TGTGCCAGCAGCTCGGACAGGGATAACAACTATGGCTACACCTTC. Amino acids: CASSSDRDNNYGYTF. The chain combines TRBV7-2 with TRBJ1-2; 8 positions agree with TRBD1. This CDR3 spans 15 amino acids. The germline V gene encodes CDR1 SGHTA and CDR2 FQGNSA. J was trimmed by 2 bases and V by 4 bases; bases with no gene match: 6.

The J gene is TRBJ2-5, the V gene TRBV10-3; tentative D call: TRBD1 (6 bases). V was pared by 3 bases and J by 13 bases, with 24 bases between. This CDR3 region has 15 residues. Germline V gene lookup returns CDR1 ENHRY and CDR2 SYGVKD. CDR3 nucleotides: TGTGCCATCAGTGACCGGAGGACAGAGAATGGGGAGCGGTACTTC. This translates into CAISDRRTENGERYF.

This clonotype was counted a few times. The J gene is TRBJ1-5, the V gene TRBV28; 7 nucleotides match TRBD1. Germline loops: CDR1 MDHEN, CDR2 SYDVKM. This CDR3 contains 16 residues. Trimming cost V 5 bases and J 0 bases; bases outside gene matches: 7. Here the CDR3 DNA reads TGTGCCAGCAGTCGACCAGGGGGTTTTAGCAATCAGCCCCAGCATTTT. The encoded protein is CASSRPGGFSNQPQHF. Drawing the rest from reference TRBV28 and TRBJ1-5, the complete variable domain is DVKVTQSSRYLVKRTGEKVFLECVQDMDHENMFWYRQDPGLGLRLIYFSYDVKMKEKGDIPEGYSVSREKKERFSLILESASTNQTSMYLCASSRPGGFSNQPQHFGDGTRLSIL.

This chain uses TRBV7-3 with TRBJ2-7; D may match TRBD1 or TRBD2 (5 bases each). With the DNA end fitting TRBJ2-5 better, the J assignment may be wrong. This CDR3 is 14 amino acids long. The V gene's germline CDR1 is SGHTA and CDR2 FQGTGA. The CDR3 DNA is TGTGCCAGCAGCTTAACTTCTGGGGGAGAGACCCAGTACTTC. It yields the protein CASSLTSGGETQYF.

This chain's CDR3 is CASSRTYNEQFF. CDR3 sequence (DNA): TGTGCCAGCAGTCGAACCTACAATGAGCAGTTCTTC. The gene calls are TRBV11-2 and TRBJ2-1, with D hard to call. Per germline, CDR1 SGHAT and CDR2 FQNNGV. Trimming removed 6 bases at V and 2 bases at J, with 5 bases between. This CDR3 has 12 amino acids.

The chain recombines TRBV5-1 with TRBJ1-6, with 9 bases fitting TRBD1. The V segment lost 2 bases and the J segment 7 bases; nucleotides outside the gene matches: 7. CDR3 length: 16 residues. Per the germline V gene, CDR1 is SGHRS and CDR2 is YFSETQ. CDR3 sequence reads: CASSLGQGMENSPLHF. For the CDR3, the DNA is TGCGCCAGCAGCTTAGGACAGGGGATGGAGAATTCACCCCTCCACTTT.

The V gene is TRBV6-6, the J gene TRBJ1-2; no firm D call. V shed 6 bases and J shed 8 bases, with 19 bases lying between them. Germline V gene sequence: CDR1 MNHNY, CDR2 SVGAGI (reference sequence). The CDR3 is 14 residues long. The CDR3 reads CASSLKRESGGYTF. CDR3 in DNA: TGTGCCAGCAGCCTCAAGCGGGAAAGCGGCGGCTACACCTTC.

The rearrangement uses TRBV2 and TRBJ1-1; D is unresolved. Germline V lookup: CDR1 SNHLY, CDR2 FYNNEI. The CDR3 runs to 11 residues. Trimming took 7 bases from V and 7 from J, leaving 10 bases between them. CDR3 nucleotide sequence: TGTGCCAGCACGTGGGTCGGTGAAGCTTTCTTT. Protein: CASTWVGEAFF.

The chain has TRBV9 and TRBJ2-7; TRBD1 matches 10 bases. Germline values: CDR1 SGDLS, CDR2 YYNGEE. The junction had 6 bases not matched to a gene; V was cut back by 3 bases and J by 3 bases. This CDR3 has 15 amino acids. As DNA, the CDR3 is TGTGCCAGCAGCGGAAGACAGGGGGCACACTACGAGCAGTACTTC. Amino acid sequence: CASSGRQGAHYEQYF.

V is TRBV5-1 and J is TRBJ2-1; 8 nucleotides align to TRBD1. With 0 bases clipped from V and 15 bases from J, the junction kept 8 bases outside the gene matches. CDR3 length equals 13 residues. Germline V lookup: CDR1 SGHRS, CDR2 YFSETQ. DNA of the CDR3: TGCGCCAGCAGCTTGGAAGGCCAGGGGGCCCCGTTCTTC. The encoded protein is CASSLEGQGAPFF. Complete variable domain (other parts from reference TRBV5-1 and TRBJ2-1): KAGVTQTPRYLIKTRGQQVTLSCSPISGHRSVSWYQQTPGQGLQFLFEYFSETQRNKGNFPGRFSGRQFSNSRSEMNVSTLELGDSALYLCASSLEGQGAPFFGPGTRLTVL.

The J gene is TRBJ2-5, the V gene TRBV28; the D gene could be TRBD1 or TRBD2 (5 bases each). Germline CDR1 and CDR2: MDHEN and SYDVKM. Between the trimmed V and J ends, which lost 4 bases and 5 bases, there was a span of 17 bases. This CDR3 has 15 amino acids. The CDR3 coding sequence is TGTGCCAGCAGTTCCCCGGGGCCAGCAGGGGAGACCCAGTACTTC. Protein product: CASSSPGPAGETQYF.

The J gene is TRBJ2-1, the V gene TRBV11-1, with 13 bases that match TRBD2. The CDR3 totals 15 residues. Germline CDR1 reads SGHAT; CDR2 reads FQDESV (reference sequence). Losses at the gene ends were 6 bases for V and 8 bases for J; bases not matched to a gene: 7. The chain's CDR3 is CASRPTSGRSYEQFF. In nucleotides, the CDR3 is TGTGCCAGCAGACCGACTAGCGGGAGGTCCTATGAGCAGTTCTTC.

This clonotype was seen more than once but under ten times. The chain employs TRBV6-5 and TRBJ2-7, with a tentative D call TRBD2 (5 bases). Looked up from germline, CDR1 is MNHEY and CDR2 is SVGAGI. This CDR3 spans 14 amino acids. The ends were cut back, 1 base at V and 3 bases at J, with 10 bases in the middle. CDR3 nucleotide sequence: TGTGCCAGCAGTTACTTCCGACGGGACTACGAGCAGTACTTC. Encoded protein: CASSYFRRDYEQYF.

The chain combines TRBV7-2 with TRBJ1-6; D unclear. The CDR3 contains 15 residues. Per germline, CDR1 SGHTA and CDR2 FQGNSA. The V gene lost 1 base and the J gene lost 13 bases, with 17 bases spanning the gap. The CDR3 sequence: CASSLGIRSGGPLHF. In DNA form, the CDR3 reads TGTGCCAGCAGCTTAGGCATCCGATCCGGTGGGCCCCTCCACTTT.

The chain couples TRBV6-2 or TRBV6-3 to TRBJ1-5, with D hard to call. CDR3 length: 13 residues. V lost 4 bases to trimming and J lost 0 bases, with 4 bases between them. Germline V gives CDR1 MNHEY, CDR2 SVGEGT. CDR3 sequence (DNA): TGTGCCAGCAGTTCTTATAGCAATCAGCCCCAGCATTTT. Translating gives CASSSYSNQPQHF.

J is TRBJ2-4 and V is TRBV6-5; D not resolved. The J call is in doubt because the DNA end fits TRBJ2-7 better. The CDR3 is made up of 13 amino acids. Germline V gives CDR1 MNHEY, CDR2 SVGAGI. CDR3 coding DNA: TGTGCCAGCGGGAAAAACCCGCCATACGAGCAGTACTTC. Translating it yields CASGKNPPYEQYF.

The chain employs TRBV20-1 and TRBJ2-1, with TRBD2 as a possible D gene (6 bases). Trimming removed 3 bases from V and 2 bases from J, with 8 bases in between. The CDR3 runs 13 residues. The germline gives CDR1 DFQATT, CDR2 SNEGSKA (reference sequence). This CDR3 is CSASGSPYNEQFF. CDR3 sequence (DNA): TGCAGTGCTAGCGGGAGCCCCTACAATGAGCAGTTCTTC.

This clonotype has only a few counts. This chain links TRBV4-2 with TRBJ2-1; D unclear. Trimming took 1 base from V and 9 from J, leaving 13 bases between them. The CDR3 extends over 14 amino acids. Germline V lookup: CDR1 LGHNA, CDR2 YNFKEQ. The CDR3 is CASSQGPGSIEQFF. The CDR3, as DNA: TGTGCCAGCAGCCAAGGCCCGGGTTCTATTGAGCAGTTCTTC.

The table lists this clonotype with a few counts. The chain combines TRBV29-1 with TRBJ2-5, with 10 bases fitting TRBD2. The better agreement between TRBJ2-7 and the DNA end casts doubt on the J call. Germline CDR1 SQVTM, CDR2 ANQGSEA. The CDR3 is made up of 15 amino acids. In DNA form, the CDR3 reads TGCAGCGTTGAAGGGCTAGCGGGAGAAATTAACGAGCAGTACTTC. Its translation is CSVEGLAGEINEQYF.

This clonotype was observed a handful of times. The junction and the germline gene differ at one end; a read error may be behind it. This chain connects TRBV6-5 to TRBJ1-2; 7 bases agree with TRBD1. From germline, CDR1 is MNHEY and CDR2 SVGAGI. The CDR3 loop spans 14 amino acids. CDR3 in DNA: TGCGCCAGCAGCCCAACGACAGGGAACTATGGCTACACCTTC. This encodes CASSPTTGNYGYTF.

This clonotype has just a few counts. The J gene is TRBJ2-4, the V gene TRBV6-5, with D possibly being TRBD1 or TRBD2 (5 bases each). The J call may be wrong; the DNA end is better matched by TRBJ2-7. CDR1 is MNHEY and CDR2 is SVGAGI in the germline V gene. The CDR3 length is 15 residues. Written as DNA, the CDR3 is TGTGCCAGCAGCAATGCTAGGGGTGGGGGCTACGAGCAGTACTTC. The encoded protein is CASSNARGGGYEQYF.

The chain has TRBV3-1 and TRBJ1-2; D not certain. The CDR3 covers 13 residues. The germline CDR1 and CDR2 sequences are LGHDT and YNNKEL (reference sequence). Trimming took 4 bases from V and 2 from J, leaving 8 bases between them. CDR3 sequence: CASSRATNYGYTF. The CDR3 DNA is TGTGCCAGCAGCCGAGCGACAAACTATGGCTACACCTTC.

The J gene is TRBJ2-5, the V gene TRBV7-2; TRBD2 agrees at 10 bases. The J call is doubtful: the DNA matches TRBJ2-7 better. Germline V gives CDR1 SGHTA, CDR2 FQGNSA. The CDR3 contains 15 residues. CDR3 nucleotide sequence: TGTGCCAGCAGCTTTGTACTAGCGGGACCCAACGAGCAGTACTTC. Translating it yields CASSFVLAGPNEQYF.

The CDR3 nucleotides read TGTGCCTGGAGTGTAATTATGGGGGCATACGAGCAGTACTTC. It yields the protein CAWSVIMGAYEQYF. The chain links TRBV30 to TRBJ2-7, with a weak D call TRBD1 (6 bases). Per the germline V gene, CDR1 is GTSNPN and CDR2 is SVGIG (reference sequence). The CDR3 spans 14 residues. Trimming took off 0 bases at V and 4 bases at J, with 13 bases between the two ends.

The chain couples TRBV19 to TRBJ2-7; 9 bases map to TRBD1. With the DNA end fitting TRBJ2-5 better, the J assignment may be wrong. The CDR3 contains 13 residues. Per the germline V gene, CDR1 is LNHDA and CDR2 is SQIVND (reference sequence). CDR3 in DNA: TGTGCCAGTGGGGGACAGGGCCGGGAGACCCAGTACTTC. Its translation: CASGGQGRETQYF.

This clonotype was counted between two and nine times. The CDR3 DNA sequence: TGTGCCAGCAGCCAAGTCGGAGTGCAGTACTTC. Its translation: CASSQVGVQYF. The chain couples TRBV3-1 to TRBJ2-5; D remains unclear. V lost 1 base to trimming and J lost 11 bases, with 8 bases between them. The CDR3 extends over 11 amino acids. Germline V lookup: CDR1 LGHDT, CDR2 YNNKEL (reference sequence).

The chain uses TRBV10-2 and TRBJ2-3; D is ambiguous. The V gene lost 0 bases and the J gene lost 9 bases, with 7 bases spanning the gap. The germline V gene encodes CDR1 WSHSY and CDR2 SAAADI. The CDR3 length is 12 residues. The CDR3 is CASSESWSTQYF. Written as DNA, the CDR3 is TGCGCCAGCAGTGAGTCCTGGAGCACGCAGTATTTT.

In its sample, this clonotype was seen a few times. The chain recombines TRBV15 with TRBJ1-2; 8 bases match TRBD1. The ends lost 3 bases at V and 3 bases at J; junction bases unmatched: 6. The length of the CDR3 is 15 residues. Looked up from germline, CDR1 is LNHNV and CDR2 is YYDKDF (reference sequence). CDR3: CATSSRDRGDYGYTF. CDR3 coding DNA: TGTGCCACCAGCAGCCGTGACAGGGGTGACTATGGCTACACCTTC.